This is a list of T cell receptor beta chains from one sample in a study of CD8 T cells in Susac syndrome. TCRdb re-analysed the immunoSEQ multiplex PCR reads in MiXCR, keeping a single row per CDR3 protein. The sample consists of 400,000 or so distinct CDR3 sequences, 85% of them appearing once. Sequencing was carried out using CD8+ T cells from PBMCs. Receptor source: a human donor with multiple sclerosis. The CDR3 runs from the conserved cysteine through the conserved F or W. A D gene is named only where the DNA matches it firmly. Clone size is shown for a subset of rows, as once, few, many or a class of expanded clone.

CDR3nt: TGTGCCAGCAGCTCATCAACCGGGACGGCCTCGTATGGCTACACCTTC
CDR3aa: CASSSSTGTASYGYTF
abundance: once
v_gene: TRBV14
d_gene: NA
j_gene: TRBJ1-2

CDR3nt: TGTGCCAGCAGCGCCGGACAGGGCTTCTACGAGCAGTACTTC
CDR3aa: CASSAGQGFYEQYF
abundance: few
v_gene: TRBV9
d_gene: TRBD1
j_gene: TRBJ2-7

CDR3nt: TGCAGCGCCCGGGGGGGGGCTTCAGATACGCAGTATTTT
CDR3aa: CSARGGASDTQYF
abundance: NA
v_gene: TRBV29-1
d_gene: TRBD2
j_gene: TRBJ2-3

CDR3nt: TGTGCCAGCTGCCCTAGCGGGGGGGCCTGGACAGATACGCAGTATTTT
CDR3aa: CASCPSGGAWTDTQYF
abundance: NA
v_gene: TRBV6-1
d_gene: TRBD2
j_gene: TRBJ2-3

CDR3nt: TGTGCCAGTACCGGGACAGGGAACGGCAATGAGCAGTTCTTC
CDR3aa: CASTGTGNGNEQFF
abundance: NA
v_gene: TRBV6-5
d_gene: TRBD1
j_gene: TRBJ2-1

CDR3nt: TGTGCCAGCAGTGAATTCGACAGGGCTCTTGAGCAGTTCTTC
CDR3aa: CASSEFDRALEQFF
abundance: NA
v_gene: TRBV6-4
d_gene: TRBD1
j_gene: TRBJ2-1

CDR3nt: TGCGCCAGCAGATTAGCGGGAGTGGGAGAGCAGTACTTC
CDR3aa: CASRLAGVGEQYF
abundance: NA
v_gene: TRBV5-1
d_gene: TRBD2
j_gene: TRBJ2-7

CDR3nt: TGCAGCGTTGTATGGGGGGCGCGGACTGAAGCTTTCTTT
CDR3aa: CSVVWGARTEAFF
abundance: NA
v_gene: TRBV29-1
d_gene: NA
j_gene: TRBJ1-1

CDR3nt: TGTGCCAGCAGCTTAGGAGGGGGATCCTGGAGAGAGACCCAGTACTTC
CDR3aa: CASSLGGGSWRETQYF
abundance: NA
v_gene: TRBV11-2
d_gene: NA
j_gene: TRBJ2-5

CDR3nt: TGTGCCAGCAGCTATGACTGGGCGGGAATGAACACTGAAGCTTTCTTT
CDR3aa: CASSYDWAGMNTEAFF
abundance: NA
v_gene: TRBV27
d_gene: NA
j_gene: TRBJ1-1

CDR3nt: TGTGCCAGTAGTGCGATTCCGGGACAGGGGGCTGGTGAAGCTTTCTTT
CDR3aa: CASSAIPGQGAGEAFF
abundance: NA
v_gene: TRBV19
d_gene: TRBD1
j_gene: TRBJ1-1

CDR3nt: TGTGCCAGCAGAATAGGGGGAGGGGAGAGGTACGAGCAGTACTTC
CDR3aa: CASRIGGGERYEQYF
abundance: NA
v_gene: TRBV12-3/TRBV12-4
d_gene: NA
j_gene: TRBJ2-7

CDR3nt: TGTGCCTGGTCACTATCCACAGATACGCAGTATTTT
CDR3aa: CAWSLSTDTQYF
abundance: few
v_gene: TRBV30
d_gene: NA
j_gene: TRBJ2-3

CDR3nt: TGTGCCAGCAGTGTTCTGGGACAGGGTTACGAGCAGTACTTC
CDR3aa: CASSVLGQGYEQYF
abundance: NA
v_gene: TRBV6-1
d_gene: TRBD1
j_gene: TRBJ2-7

CDR3nt: TGTGCCAGTAGTCTCAGCGGACAGACCCAGCATTTT
CDR3aa: CASSLSGQTQHF
abundance: NA
v_gene: TRBV19
d_gene: NA
j_gene: TRBJ1-5

CDR3nt: TGTGCCAGCAGTATGACTAGCGGGAGCTACGAGCAGTACTTC
CDR3aa: CASSMTSGSYEQYF
abundance: NA
v_gene: TRBV27
d_gene: TRBD2
j_gene: TRBJ2-7

CDR3nt: TGTGCCAGCAGTGAAACCCCGGACGATTTTAACAATGAGCAGTTCTTC
CDR3aa: CASSETPDDFNNEQFF
abundance: NA
v_gene: TRBV25-1
d_gene: NA
j_gene: TRBJ2-1

CDR3nt: TGCAGTGCTAGTCCTCAGGGGGACAGGGAAGGTCAGCCCCAGCATTTT
CDR3aa: CSASPQGDREGQPQHF
abundance: NA
v_gene: TRBV20-1
d_gene: TRBD1
j_gene: TRBJ1-5

CDR3nt: TGTGCCAGCAGTGAAGTAGGGGGCGAGGCCAACGTCCTGACTTTC
CDR3aa: CASSEVGGEANVLTF
abundance: NA
v_gene: TRBV6-1
d_gene: TRBD1
j_gene: TRBJ2-6

CDR3nt: TGTGCCTGGAGTGTAACAGGGTTCCACGAGCAGTACTTC
CDR3aa: CAWSVTGFHEQYF
abundance: NA
v_gene: TRBV30
d_gene: NA
j_gene: TRBJ2-7

CDR3nt: TGTGCCAGCAGCTTATCTCGGGAGAAAAACATTCAGTACTTC
CDR3aa: CASSLSREKNIQYF
abundance: NA
v_gene: TRBV7-9
d_gene: NA
j_gene: TRBJ2-4

CDR3nt: TGTGCCTGGAGTGTAGGCGGCCTAAACATTCAGTACTTC
CDR3aa: CAWSVGGLNIQYF
abundance: NA
v_gene: TRBV30
d_gene: NA
j_gene: TRBJ2-4

CDR3nt: TGTGCCAGCAGTTTACCCTCGGACACTGAAGCTTTCTTT
CDR3aa: CASSLPSDTEAFF
abundance: NA
v_gene: TRBV27
d_gene: NA
j_gene: TRBJ1-1

CDR3nt: TGTGCCAGCAGCCAAAGAAGCGGGAGGTCGGAGACCCAGTACTTC
CDR3aa: CASSQRSGRSETQYF
abundance: NA
v_gene: TRBV11-2
d_gene: TRBD2
j_gene: TRBJ2-5

CDR3nt: TGTGCCAGTAGCGGGACAGTCTCGCATCAGCCCCAGCATTTT
CDR3aa: CASSGTVSHQPQHF
abundance: NA
v_gene: TRBV19
d_gene: TRBD1
j_gene: TRBJ1-5

CDR3nt: TGCGCCAGCAGCTTGGATTCATTAGAGGGCTCTCAGGGCTACACCTTC
CDR3aa: CASSLDSLEGSQGYTF
abundance: NA
v_gene: TRBV5-1
d_gene: NA
j_gene: TRBJ1-2

CDR3nt: TGTGCCAGCAGTCCCCCGGGACTAGATACAGATACGCAGTATTTT
CDR3aa: CASSPPGLDTDTQYF
abundance: NA
v_gene: TRBV2
d_gene: TRBD2
j_gene: TRBJ2-3

CDR3nt: TGCGCCAGCAGCCCCCCGGGGGAGGACCTTCACTATGGCTACACCTTC
CDR3aa: CASSPPGEDLHYGYTF
abundance: NA
v_gene: TRBV4-1
d_gene: NA
j_gene: TRBJ1-2

CDR3nt: TGTGCCAGCAGTTACTCGATGCACCCCAAGACCGATAAAGGGGAGGATACGCAGTATTTT
CDR3aa: CASSYSMHPKTDKGEDTQYF
abundance: NA
v_gene: TRBV6-5
d_gene: NA
j_gene: TRBJ2-3

CDR3nt: TGTGCCATCAGCCCGGGACAGGAGGGGACTGAAGCTTTCTTT
CDR3aa: CAISPGQEGTEAFF
abundance: NA
v_gene: TRBV10-3
d_gene: TRBD1
j_gene: TRBJ1-1